This TCR beta chain was captured in a study of blood T cells in healthy people across ages. About the research overall: T cells yielded about one barcoded beta molecule per two cells through template switching. Study findings and constraints: There was a strong correlation between TCR beta diversity and naive T cell percentage. Without sorted subsets, naive and antigen-experienced compartments could not be conclusively compared.

The table lists this clonotype with a few counts. Its target is unknown. Sample-barcoded 5' priming and a J-beta primer mix drove a second PCR of 7 to 11 cycles. A single record per CDR3 protein comes from TCRdb applying MiXCR to the 5' RACE reads. Here the sample spans about 780,000 distinct CDR3 sequences, about half being singletons. Isolation recovered at least 6.5 million PBMCs from every sample. The germline V gene has CDR1 DFQATT and CDR2 SNEGSKA (reference sequence). CDR3 length: 14 residues. Trimming removed 4 bases from V and 6 bases from J, with 18 bases in between. The chain couples TRBV20-1 to TRBJ1-1; TRBD1 might be the D (5 bases). Sequenced material: blood. This receptor was identified in an older man in good health. The CDR3 is CSATREQVYSEAFF. The CDR3 DNA is TGCAGTGCTACTCGGGAACAGGTGTATTCTGAAGCTTTCTTT.